Detailed here is one T cell receptor beta chain. This specimen belongs to a study of PD-1 blockade in mismatch repair-deficient tumors. Whole-study context: Patients had eleven to twelve mismatch repair-deficient cancer types, all previously treated and progressing.

PCR or immunohistochemistry showed mismatch repair deficiency in every enrolled patient. TCR sequencing covered a few patients who responded to pembrolizumab. The CDR3 is 15 amino acids. With 2 bases removed from V and 4 bases from J, the gap between germline ends came to 14 bases. Germline CDR1 is SGHNT and CDR2 is YENEEA. Libraries were prepared by immunoSEQ multiplex PCR; TCRdb keeps only in-frame clonotypes and omits some of them. In the table there are about 60,000 clones, approximately 88% of which are singletons. The V gene is TRBV11-3, the J gene TRBJ1-2; D is possibly TRBD1 (5 bases). The sequence was collected from an adult with mismatch repair-deficient cancer. The sample was peripheral blood, taken 52 weeks after starting pembrolizumab. CDR3 region: CASSLYIGAGYGYTF. In DNA form, the CDR3 reads TGTGCCAGCAGCTTATACATTGGGGCCGGCTATGGCTACACCTTC.